The 24 T cell receptor beta chains below all came from one sample that was sequenced in a study of T cell clonality in common variable immunodeficiency. TCRdb keeps only in-frame clones here, not all; method: immunoSEQ multiplex PCR. Found here are some 80,000 clones, no singletons; the ten largest cover 0.8%. The sequenced sample consisted of peripheral blood mononuclear cells. These receptors were collected from a person aged 18-69 years in good health.

This clone was recorded at least ten times. The DNA read from the CDR3 is TGTGCCAGCTCGGCGGGAGTCACCTACGAG. The encoded protein is CASSAGVTYE. The whole CDR3 is CASSAGVTYEQYF. This sequence joins TRBV11-1 and TRBJ2-7, with 7 bases fitting TRBD2. The CDR3 end falls 3 residues outside the read, so it is completed with the germline J gene. Germline V gene data show CDR1 as SGHAT and CDR2 as FQDESV (reference sequence). Trimming at V came to 8 bases and at J to 2 bases, leaving 6 bases not matched to a gene. The CDR3 consists of 13 residues.

This clone has ten or more counts. The read ends 3 residues early relative to the CDR3; the germline J gene fills the gap. V is TRBV20-1 and J is TRBJ2-1; 10 nucleotides align to TRBD2. Trimming removed 1 base from V and 4 bases from J; junction bases left unmatched: 7. Germline lookup yields CDR1 DFQATT and CDR2 SNEGSKA (reference sequence). This CDR3 has 16 amino acids. The CDR3 sequence is CSARAGTSASYNEQFF. Incomplete CDR3 DNA: TGCAGTGCTAGAGCGGGGACTAGCGCATCTTACAATGAG.

At least ten counts were recorded for this clone. With the read ending 3 residues before the CDR3 end, the germline J gene is used to fill in that end. J is TRBJ2-1 and V is TRBV20-1, with TRBD2 matching 11 bases. This CDR3 contains 21 residues. Germline V lookup: CDR1 DFQATT, CDR2 SNEGSKA (reference sequence). V lost 3 bases, J lost 0 bases, and 19 bases stayed unmatched. The part of the CDR3 DNA that was read is TGCAGTGCTAGCAGCTTTGTCGTGGGTAGCGGGAGGGCCGGCTCCTACAATGAG. Its protein is CSASSFVVGSGRAGSYNE. The full CDR3 is CSASSFVVGSGRAGSYNEQFF.

This clone was seen many times. The CDR3 sequence: CASSPSPGQGAETQYF. The part of the CDR3 DNA that was read is TGCGCCAGCAGCCCTTCCCCGGGACAGGGGGCAGAGACC. The chain links TRBV4-1 to TRBJ2-5; 12 positions agree with TRBD1. The CDR3 end falls 3 residues outside the read, so it is completed with the germline J gene. The CDR3 has 16 amino acids. The V segment lost 4 bases and the J segment 4 bases; nucleotides outside the gene matches: 7. Germline lookup yields CDR1 MGHRA and CDR2 YSYEKL.

The sample holds many counts of this clone. The missing CDR3 end, 3 residues past where the read stops, is filled in from the germline J gene. This chain links TRBV7-8 with TRBJ2-3, with 9 bases aligning to TRBD2. The CDR3 sequence is 14 residues long. The germline gives CDR1 SGHVS, CDR2 FQNEAQ. Trimming took 4 bases from V and 7 from J; bases not matched to a gene: 6. CDR3 sequence: CASSSGLAFNTQYF. The sequenced part of the CDR3 DNA is TGTGCCAGCAGCTCGGGACTAGCTTTTAATACG.

At least ten counts were recorded for this clone. The read is 3 residues too short to cover the CDR3 end, so that end is filled in from the germline J gene. The chain has TRBV5-1 and TRBJ2-7; 11 positions agree with TRBD2. The CDR3 totals 14 residues. The germline gives CDR1 SGHRS, CDR2 YFSETQ. V trimming: 1 base; J trimming: 3 bases; junction bases outside the gene matches: 0. The sequenced part of the CDR3 DNA is TGCGCCAGCAGCTTGACTAGCGGGAGCTACGAG. Translated: CASSLTSGSYE. The complete CDR3 protein is CASSLTSGSYEQYF. Variable domain in full (rest from reference TRBV5-1 and TRBJ2-7): KAGVTQTPRYLIKTRGQQVTLSCSPISGHRSVSWYQQTPGQGLQFLFEYFSETQRNKGNFPGRFSGRQFSNSRSEMNVSTLELGDSALYLCASSLTSGSYEQYFGPGTRLTVT.

On this clone itself: The observed sequence ends 3 residues before the CDR3 terminus, with the missing tail filled in from the germline J gene. This chain joins TRBV19 and TRBJ1-1, with a weak D call TRBD1 (5 bases). CDR3 length equals 14 residues. V shed 1 base and J shed 6 bases, with 12 bases lying between them. Germline assignment: CDR1 LNHDA and CDR2 SQIVND (reference sequence). Incomplete CDR3 DNA: TGTGCCAGTAGTATAGGAGGGGCGGGGGCTGAA. Translation: CASSIGGAGAE. The full CDR3 protein is CASSIGGAGAEAFF.

This clone was observed many times. The DNA ends 3 residues before the CDR3 does, and the rest of the CDR3 is filled in from the germline J gene. The chain employs TRBV7-2 and TRBJ1-5, with D perhaps matching TRBD1 (6 bases). V lost 6 bases, J lost 6 bases, and 18 bases lay in between. Germline lookup yields CDR1 SGHTA and CDR2 FQGNSA. This CDR3 comprises 15 residues. The sequenced CDR3 bases are TGTGCCAGCAGGGTAGCCGCAGGGGTTGGTCAGCCC. It codes for CASRVAAGVGQP. From start to end, the CDR3 is CASRVAAGVGQPQHF. The full variable domain, with the rest looked up from reference TRBV7-2 and TRBJ1-5, is GAGVSQSPSNKVTEKGKDVELRCDPISGHTALYWYRQSLGQGLEFLIYFQGNSAPDKSGLPSDRFSAERTGGSVSTLTIQRTQQEDSAVYLCASRVAAGVGQPQHFGDGTRLSIL.

This clone was counted many times. The read stops 3 residues short of the end of the CDR3; the missing end is completed from the germline J gene. The chain recombines TRBV9 with TRBJ2-1, with TRBD1 as a possible D gene (8 bases). Germline assignment: CDR1 SGDLS and CDR2 YYNGEE. Between the trimmed V and J ends, which lost 7 bases and 4 bases, there was a span of 24 bases. The CDR3 loop spans 17 amino acids. The chain's CDR3 is CASSGTGERGTYNEQFF. CDR3 DNA, as far as it was read: TGTGCCAGCTCCGGGACAGGTGAGCGGGGAACTTACAATGAG.

This clone was picked up many times. The missing CDR3 end, 3 residues past where the read stops, is filled in from the germline J gene. This sequence joins TRBV29-1 and TRBJ2-1; unclear D gene. The CDR3 has 11 amino acids. From germline, CDR1 is SQVTM and CDR2 ANQGSEA. V was pared by 6 bases and J by 8 bases, with 11 bases between. The CDR3 bases that were read are TGCAGCGTCGCTGCGGTGGATGAG. This encodes CSVAAVDE. The entire CDR3 sequence reads CSVAAVDEQFF.

Many counts were recorded for this clone. Coverage ceases 3 residues before the CDR3 finishes, and the germline J gene fills in the end. This chain uses TRBV7-3 with TRBJ2-7; the D gene is possibly TRBD2 (5 bases). The CDR3 totals 15 residues. Trimming cost V 2 bases and J 1 base, with 12 bases left between them. Germline V lookup: CDR1 SGHTA, CDR2 FQGTGA. Incomplete CDR3 DNA: TGTGCCAGCAGCTTAGAAGAAGGACTTTCCTACGAG. Translating it yields CASSLEEGLSYE. The CDR3 in its entirety is CASSLEEGLSYEQYF.

To note about this clone: With the read ending 3 residues before the CDR3 end, the germline J gene is used to fill in that end. V is TRBV16 and J is TRBJ1-2; TRBD1 matches 10 bases. The germline V gene encodes CDR1 KGHSY and CDR2 FQNENV. The CDR3 sequence is 16 residues long. Losses at the gene ends were 3 bases for V and 5 bases for J; bases not matched to a gene: 9. The CDR3 DNA, read in part, is TGTGCCAGCAGCCATAGTTGGACAGGGGGTTCGTATGGC. Translated: CASSHSWTGGSYG. The whole CDR3 sequence reads CASSHSWTGGSYGYTF. Full variable domain (remainder filled in from reference TRBV16 and TRBJ1-2): GEEVAQTPKHLVRGEGQKAKLYCAPIKGHSYVFWYQQVLKNEFKFLISFQNENVFDETGMPKERFSAKCLPNSPCSLEIQATKLEDSAVYFCASSHSWTGGSYGYTFGSGTRLTVV.

This clone was seen at least ten times. The read gets to within 3 residues of the CDR3 end, and the germline J gene fills in the rest. The chain joins TRBV6-2 or TRBV6-3 to TRBJ2-1, with TRBD2 as a possible D gene (7 bases). The CDR3 is made up of 16 amino acids. Germline V lookup: CDR1 MNHEY, CDR2 SVGEGT. V shed 1 base and J shed 2 bases, with 12 bases lying between them. The CDR3 DNA, read in part, is TGTGCCAGCAGTTACTGGGCGGGGGCTACCTACAATGAG. Its protein product is CASSYWAGATYNE. The whole CDR3 reads CASSYWAGATYNEQFF.

In this sample, this clone turned up many times. The read ends 3 residues early relative to the CDR3; the germline J gene fills the gap. The rearrangement uses TRBV10-3 and TRBJ2-1, with 11 bases matching TRBD2. V shed 5 bases and J 0 bases; nucleotides not matched to a gene: 6. Germline assignment: CDR1 ENHRY and CDR2 SYGVKD. The CDR3 contains 17 residues. The covered CDR3 bases are TGTGCCATCAGTACCTGGGGACTAGCGGACTCCTACAATGAG. Protein: CAISTWGLADSYNE. The CDR3 reads in full as CAISTWGLADSYNEQFF.

This clone was seen many times. The CDR3 extends 3 residues past the end of the read, so its final part is completed from the germline J gene. Other DNA sequences from this sample encode an identical CDR3 as well. V and J are TRBV7-6 and TRBJ2-1, with 7 nucleotides matching TRBD2. Losses at the gene ends were 2 bases for V and 3 bases for J; bases not matched to a gene: 7. In germline, CDR1 is SGHVS, CDR2 FNYEAQ. The CDR3 length is 16 residues. CDR3 sequence reads: CASSLLYPGGYNEQFF. The DNA read from the CDR3 is TGTGCCAGCAGCTTACTCTACCCGGGGGGCTACAATGAG.

This clone came up many times. The missing CDR3 end, 3 residues past where the read stops, is filled in from the germline J gene. V and J are TRBV7-2 and TRBJ1-2; TRBD1 aligns across 10 bases. The CDR3 totals 14 residues. V shed 5 bases, J shed 7 bases, and the junction held 7 bases outside the gene matches. Germline CDR1 SGHTA, CDR2 FQGNSA. CDR3 sequence reads: CASSPGTGEGGYTF. The sequenced CDR3 bases are TGTGCCAGCAGCCCAGGGACAGGGGAGGGTGGC.

In its sample, this clone was seen many times. The read halts 3 residues ahead of the CDR3 end, with the missing end drawn from the germline J gene. The V and J genes are TRBV10-1 and TRBJ2-1, with a possible D match to TRBD2 (7 bases). The CDR3 totals 13 residues. Per germline, CDR1 WNHNN and CDR2 SYGVQD (reference sequence). Trimming removed 5 bases at V and 7 bases at J, with 12 bases between. The covered CDR3 bases are TGCGCCAGCAGTACAGGGAGGGGGAATGAG. Its protein product is CASSTGRGNE. From start to end, the CDR3 is CASSTGRGNEQFF.

This clone was detected ten times or more. The CDR3 is cut off 3 residues early in the read; its end comes from the germline J gene. The genes are TRBV19 and TRBJ2-3; 11 positions match TRBD2. In germline, CDR1 is LNHDA, CDR2 SQIVND (reference sequence). With 6 bases clipped from V and 6 bases from J, the junction kept 11 bases outside the gene matches. This CDR3 has 16 amino acids. CDR3 DNA (partial): TGTGCCAGTAGCACCGGGACTAGCGGAGTGCTGGATACG. This translates into CASSTGTSGVLDT. The complete CDR3 protein is CASSTGTSGVLDTQYF.

The table lists this clone with a few counts. Coverage ceases 3 residues before the CDR3 finishes, and the germline J gene fills in the end. V gene TRBV20-1 combines with J gene TRBJ1-2; TRBD1 agrees at 7 bases. There are 20 residues in the CDR3. Per germline, CDR1 DFQATT and CDR2 SNEGSKA (reference sequence). This CDR3 reads CSARASDRDRAMGTTDTYTF. The DNA read from the CDR3 is TGCAGTGCTAGAGCCTCAGACCGAGACAGGGCGATGGGGACCACAGATACC.

This clone appeared many times. The read ends 3 residues shy of where the CDR3 ends; the end is completed using the germline J gene. The genes are TRBV5-1 and TRBJ2-5; 7 positions agree with TRBD2. The germline V gene has CDR1 SGHRS and CDR2 YFSETQ. This CDR3 contains 13 residues. V gave up 4 bases and J gave up 3 bases; unmatched junction bases: 3. The CDR3 DNA, read in part, is TGCGCCAGCAGCCGGACTAGGGAAGAGACC. This codes for CASSRTREET. The entire CDR3 is CASSRTREETQYF.

In its sample, this clone was seen many times. The read ends 3 residues before the CDR3 terminus; that terminus is restored from the germline J gene. The chain uses TRBV12-3 or TRBV12-4 and TRBJ1-2; unclear D gene. The CDR3 is 14 amino acids. Trimming removed 6 bases at V and 2 bases at J, with 13 bases between. CDR3 bases read: TGTGCCAGCAGGGACTCCGGGCGGAACTATGGC. Its translation is CASRDSGRNYG. The full CDR3 is CASRDSGRNYGYTF.

This clone showed up just a few times. The read comes to an end 3 residues before the CDR3 does, leaving the germline J gene to fill in the end. The chain recombines TRBV20-1 with TRBJ2-1, with 11 bases fitting TRBD2. The CDR3 is 14 amino acids. Germline V gives CDR1 DFQATT, CDR2 SNEGSKA (reference sequence). Trimming cost V 5 bases and J 3 bases; bases outside gene matches: 3. This chain's CDR3 is CSASGTSGYNEQFF. The CDR3 DNA, read in part, is TGCAGTGCTTCCGGGACTAGCGGCTACAATGAG.

This clone was recorded at least ten times. The missing CDR3 end, 3 residues past where the read stops, is filled in from the germline J gene. The chain combines TRBV6-2 or TRBV6-3 with TRBJ2-7; 10 nucleotides line up with TRBD2. This CDR3 is built from 16 residues. From germline, CDR1 is MNHEY and CDR2 SVGEGT. J lost 5 bases, V lost 2 bases, and 9 bases had no gene match. The CDR3 sequence: CASSYPRLAGDNEQYF. The sequenced CDR3 bases are TGTGCCAGCAGTTACCCCCGACTAGCGGGTGACAACGAG.

This clone was seen at least ten times. The CDR3 end lies 3 residues beyond the end of the read and is filled in from the germline J gene. The V gene is TRBV5-1, the J gene TRBJ2-3; possibly TRBD2 for D (6 bases). V lost 5 bases and J 0 bases, leaving 16 bases between the germline ends. There are 16 residues in the CDR3. CDR1 is SGHRS, CDR2 YFSETQ, per germline. CDR3 bases read: TGCGCCAGCAGTTCAAATAGCGGAACTAGCACAGATACG. Encoded protein: CASSSNSGTSTDT. The CDR3 reads in full as CASSSNSGTSTDTQYF.